The text below deals with one T cell receptor (beta chain). Data came from immunoSEQ multiplex PCR; TCRdb stores just in-frame clones and leaves some out. This sample carries just over 250,000 clones, 88% of them seen once, and the ten largest clones take roughly 10%. This entry belongs to a study of blood T cell repertoires in COVID-19. With 6 bases removed from V and 9 bases from J, the gap between germline ends came to 15 bases. Per germline, CDR1 LGHDT and CDR2 YNNKEL (reference sequence). The CDR3 totals 13 residues. The sequenced sample consisted of peripheral blood. This TCR was sampled from a woman between 65 and 79 years old with COVID-19, enrolled during active disease. The V and J genes are TRBV3-1 (or the pseudogene TRBV3-2) and TRBJ2-1; D gene unclear. The CDR3 sequence: CASRLLSRAEQFF. The CDR3 nucleotides are TGTGCCAGCAGGCTACTCTCCCGCGCTGAGCAGTTCTTC.